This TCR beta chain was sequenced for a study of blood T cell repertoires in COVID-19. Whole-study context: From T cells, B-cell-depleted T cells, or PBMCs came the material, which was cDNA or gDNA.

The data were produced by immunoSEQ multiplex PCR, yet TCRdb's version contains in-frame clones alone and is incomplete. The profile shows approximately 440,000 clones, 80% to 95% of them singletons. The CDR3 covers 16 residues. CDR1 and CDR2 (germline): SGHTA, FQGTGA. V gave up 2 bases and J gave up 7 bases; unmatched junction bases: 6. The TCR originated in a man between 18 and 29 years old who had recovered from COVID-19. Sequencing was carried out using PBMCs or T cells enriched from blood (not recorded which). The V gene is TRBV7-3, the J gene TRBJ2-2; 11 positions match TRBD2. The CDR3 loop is CASSLHPGLAVGELFF. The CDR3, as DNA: TGTGCCAGCAGCTTACATCCGGGACTAGCGGTCGGGGAGCTGTTTTTT.